The rows below give T cell receptor beta chains drawn from one sample of a study of T cell responses to AZD1222 COVID-19 vaccine. The data were produced by immunoSEQ multiplex PCR, yet TCRdb's version contains in-frame clones alone and is incomplete. The repertoire holds more than 95,000 clones, with approximately 85% as singletons. The sample was peripheral blood, taken on day 0 of MenACWY control vaccination. The source of these receptors is an adult in good health. CDR3s include the opening cysteine and the closing phenylalanine or tryptophan. A D gene is named only where the DNA matches it firmly. Size tells how often a clone was seen (once, few, many) or the class of an expanded clone, and some rows leave it out.

d_gene,abundance,v_gene,j_gene,CDR3aa,CDR3nt
.,.,TRBV12-3/TRBV12-4,TRBJ2-1,CASSQGPNEQFF,TGTGCCAGCAGTCAGGGCCCCAATGAGCAGTTCTTC
.,.,TRBV28,TRBJ1-5,CASRVTGSGSNQPQHF,TGTGCCAGCAGAGTTACAGGGTCCGGTAGCAATCAGCCCCAGCATTTT
.,once,TRBV9,TRBJ2-1,CASSRTDTSYNEQFF,TGTGCCAGCAGTAGGACAGACACCAGTTACAATGAGCAGTTCTTC
.,.,TRBV19,TRBJ2-4,CASSVPGKGAKNIQYF,TGTGCCAGTAGTGTGCCGGGGAAAGGGGCCAAAAACATTCAGTACTTC
.,.,TRBV28,TRBJ2-5,CASSLRGRDSYGETQYF,TGTGCCAGCAGCCTAAGGGGGCGGGACAGCTACGGTGAGACCCAGTACTTC
.,.,TRBV3-1/TRBV3-2,TRBJ1-2,CASSQDKFWGQGGGYTF,TGTGCCAGCAGCCAAGATAAGTTTTGGGGTCAAGGCGGTGGCTACACCTTC
.,.,TRBV4-3,TRBJ2-3,CASSQGEWAGDTQYF,TGCGCCAGCAGCCAAGGGGAGTGGGCAGGGGATACGCAGTATTTT
TRBD1,.,TRBV4-1,TRBJ1-3,CASSQVAGGSGNTIYF,TGCGCCAGCAGCCAAGTGGCAGGGGGCTCTGGAAACACCATATATTTT
.,.,TRBV5-1,TRBJ2-7,CASASQSHEQYF,TGCGCCAGCGCGAGTCAGAGCCACGAGCAGTACTTC
.,.,TRBV5-8,TRBJ2-1,CASSLVGLGLQYNEQFF,TGTGCCAGCAGCTTGGTGGGTCTAGGTCTCCAATACAATGAGCAGTTCTTC
.,.,TRBV28,TRBJ1-5,CASSQGNSNQPQHF,TGTGCCAGCAGCCAGGGAAATAGCAATCAGCCCCAGCATTTT
.,.,TRBV7-2,TRBJ1-2,CASREAGGRGYTF,TGTGCCAGCAGGGAGGCGGGGGGCCGTGGCTACACCTTC
.,.,TRBV30,TRBJ2-7,CAWSTSGTFPAYEQYF,TGTGCCTGGAGCACCTCAGGAACTTTCCCGGCCTACGAGCAGTACTTC
TRBD2,.,TRBV11-2,TRBJ2-7,CASSSRRGAGASYSYEQYF,TGTGCCAGCAGCTCCAGGCGGGGGGCGGGGGCCTCCTACTCCTACGAGCAGTACTTC
TRBD2,.,TRBV11-3,TRBJ2-3,CASSLGTVAGVTDTQYF,TGTGCCAGCAGCTTAGGGACCGTAGCGGGGGTCACAGATACGCAGTATTTT
.,.,TRBV12-3/TRBV12-4,TRBJ2-3,CASSLSPDTQYF,TGTGCCAGCAGCCTTAGCCCAGATACGCAGTATTTT
.,once,TRBV16,TRBJ2-7,CASSQLRGQRYEQYF,TGTGCCAGCAGCCAATTGCGGGGACAGCGCTACGAGCAGTACTTC
.,once,TRBV6-5,TRBJ2-3,CASGDLVTDTQYF,TGTGCCAGCGGGGATCTTGTCACAGATACGCAGTATTTT
.,once,TRBV24-1,TRBJ2-1,CATSASYLVSSYNEQFF,TGTGCCACCAGTGCCTCCTACTTAGTGAGCTCCTACAATGAGCAGTTCTTC
.,.,TRBV3-1/TRBV3-2,TRBJ1-2,CASSQIGARGGYTF,TGTGCCAGCAGCCAAATCGGGGCGCGAGGCGGCTACACCTTC
.,.,TRBV2,TRBJ1-2,CASSEASRRVYGYTF,TGTGCCAGCAGTGAAGCTTCCCGCCGGGTCTATGGCTACACCTTC
.,few,TRBV7-8,TRBJ2-1,CASSLAGQWSYNEQFF,TGTGCCAGCAGCTTAGCGGGTCAGTGGTCCTACAATGAGCAGTTCTTC
.,.,TRBV7-9,TRBJ1-6,CASSLEGNNSPLHF,TGTGCCAGCAGCTTGGAGGGGAATAATTCACCCCTCCACTTT
.,.,TRBV7-2,TRBJ2-7,CASSSSGQYEQYF,TGTGCCAGCAGCTCCTCAGGACAGTACGAGCAGTACTTC
TRBD1,.,TRBV19,TRBJ1-3,CASSIKGARNTIYF,TGTGCCAGTAGTATTAAGGGGGCGCGAAACACCATATATTTT
TRBD1,few,TRBV28,TRBJ1-4,CASSWGDRANEKLFF,TGTGCCAGCAGTTGGGGTGACAGGGCTAATGAAAAACTGTTTTTT
TRBD1,.,TRBV25-1,TRBJ2-7,CASALTGSTYEQYF,TGTGCCAGCGCGTTGACAGGGAGTACCTACGAGCAGTACTTC
.,few,TRBV5-1,TRBJ1-2,CASSLSGRTNYGYTF,TGCGCCAGCAGCTTGTCGGGCAGGACTAACTATGGCTACACCTTC
.,.,TRBV7-8,TRBJ1-1,CASNPARGARRTEAFF,TGTGCCAGCAACCCGGCGCGGGGGGCGCGTCGCACTGAAGCTTTCTTT
TRBD1,.,TRBV6-5,TRBJ1-1,CASRKDRGLGTEAFF,TGTGCCAGCAGGAAAGATAGGGGGCTCGGCACTGAAGCTTTCTTT
.,.,TRBV15,TRBJ1-2,CATSRDYEDYGYTF,TGTGCCACCAGCAGAGATTACGAGGACTATGGCTACACCTTC
TRBD1,.,TRBV4-3,TRBJ1-2,CASSQEGTGVWGYTF,TGCGCCAGCAGCCAAGAGGGGACAGGGGTGTGGGGCTACACCTTC
.,.,TRBV20-1,TRBJ1-2,CSANIAKGYTF,TGCAGTGCTAACATTGCAAAAGGCTACACCTTC
.,.,TRBV19,TRBJ2-2,CASSTLRNTGELFF,TGTGCCAGTAGTACCCTAAGGAACACCGGGGAGCTGTTTTTT
.,.,TRBV11-1,TRBJ2-5,CASSPLGGLYQETQYF,TGTGCCAGCAGCCCGCTAGGGGGACTGTACCAAGAGACCCAGTACTTC
TRBD1,.,TRBV6-5,TRBJ2-7,CAGRTGVYEQYF,TGTGCCGGTAGGACAGGGGTCTACGAGCAGTACTTC
TRBD2,.,TRBV7-2,TRBJ2-7,CASSPRALAGGRIRYEQYF,TGTGCCAGCAGCCCCCGGGCCCTAGCGGGGGGGCGGATACGGTACGAGCAGTACTTC
TRBD1,.,TRBV3-1/TRBV3-2,TRBJ1-2,CASSQDPGGGGDGYTF,TGTGCCAGCAGCCAAGATCCCGGTGGAGGGGGCGATGGCTACACCTTC
TRBD1,.,TRBV11-2,TRBJ2-2,CASSLTGTGDGELFF,TGTGCCAGCAGCCTCACAGGGACAGGGGACGGGGAGCTGTTTTTT
TRBD1,.,TRBV6-5,TRBJ1-5,CASVVDRGRNQPQHF,TGTGCCAGCGTGGTTGACAGGGGACGAAATCAGCCCCAGCATTTT
TRBD1,.,TRBV27,TRBJ2-7,CASSPRDSLNYEQYF,TGTGCCAGCAGTCCTCGGGACAGCCTAAACTACGAGCAGTACTTC
.,.,TRBV28,TRBJ1-2,CASIVLGSRYGYTF,TGTGCCAGCATTGTTTTGGGCAGCCGCTATGGCTACACCTTC
.,.,TRBV2,TRBJ2-5,CASSSSGGRLWETQYF,TGTGCCAGCAGTTCATCGGGGGGCCGTCTCTGGGAGACCCAGTACTTC
TRBD1,.,TRBV5-1,TRBJ2-7,CASSPTGTAYEQYF,TGCGCCAGCAGCCCGACCGGGACAGCTTACGAGCAGTACTTC
.,.,TRBV4-2,TRBJ1-4,CASSLPRRGADEKLFF,TGTGCCAGCAGTCTCCCACGGCGGGGCGCGGATGAAAAACTGTTTTTT
TRBD1,once,TRBV7-2,TRBJ1-4,CASSPDRGMGEKLFF,TGTGCCAGCAGCCCAGACAGGGGGATGGGTGAAAAACTGTTTTTT
.,.,TRBV6-2/TRBV6-3,TRBJ1-3,CASSYRTAGNTIYF,TGTGCCAGCAGTTACCGGACAGCTGGAAACACCATATATTTT
.,.,TRBV6-6,TRBJ1-1,CASSGSNRAEGTEAFF,TGTGCCAGCAGTGGGTCGAACAGGGCGGAGGGCACTGAAGCTTTCTTT